The 21 T cell receptor beta chains reported below all come from one sample, sequenced in a study of T cell clonality in common variable immunodeficiency. Some clones are missing from TCRdb's copy, which holds only in-frame ones; the method was immunoSEQ multiplex PCR. There are approximately 40,000 clones in the sample, none observed a single time. Sequencing input: peripheral blood mononuclear cells. Receptors were obtained from a person aged 18-70 years in good health.

The sample holds many counts of this clone. The CDR3 goes on 3 residues after the read ends, and that part is filled in from the germline J gene. The V call is TRBV7-6, the J call TRBJ2-7; tentative D call: TRBD1 (5 bases). Trimming took off 1 base at V and 2 bases at J, with 18 bases between the two ends. Germline CDR1 and CDR2: SGHVS and FNYEAQ. The CDR3 loop spans 17 amino acids. CDR3 bases read: TGTGCCAGCAGCTTAGATTCGCCGTCAGGGCGAGCCTACGAG. Translating it yields CASSLDSPSGRAYE. The complete CDR3 reads CASSLDSPSGRAYEQYF.

This clone was detected a few times. The read halts 3 residues ahead of the CDR3 end, with the missing end drawn from the germline J gene. The chain is built from TRBV5-6 and TRBJ2-3; tentatively, D is TRBD2 (6 bases). The CDR3 totals 13 residues. The germline V gene has CDR1 SGHDT and CDR2 YYEEEE. Trimming pared 4 bases from V and 6 bases from J, leaving 12 bases between. The CDR3 loop is CASSVGGPDTQYF. Incomplete CDR3 DNA: TGTGCCAGCAGCGTGGGAGGCCCGGATACG. Using reference TRBV5-6 and TRBJ2-3 for the parts outside the CDR3, the full variable domain is DAGVTQSPTHLIKTRGQQVTLRCSPKSGHDTVSWYQQALGQGPQFIFQYYEEEERQRGNFPDRFSGHQFPNYSSELNVNALLLGDSALYLCASSVGGPDTQYFGPGTRLTVL.

The table lists this clone with many counts. The DNA ends 3 residues before the CDR3 does, and the rest of the CDR3 is filled in from the germline J gene. V and J are TRBV10-3 and TRBJ2-1, with 11 bases identical to TRBD2. The CDR3 covers 14 residues. Germline V gives CDR1 ENHRY, CDR2 SYGVKD. J was trimmed by 8 bases and V by 5 bases; bases with no gene match: 5. Partial CDR3 DNA: TGTGCCATCAGTACTAGCGGGAGAACCGATGAG. Translation: CAISTSGRTDE. The whole CDR3 sequence reads CAISTSGRTDEQFF.

At least ten counts were recorded for this clone. The read terminates 3 residues ahead of where the CDR3 ends, so the germline J gene completes it. The chain couples TRBV2 to TRBJ2-7; D unclear. V was shortened by 6 bases and J by 6 bases, with 9 bases between the two germline ends. Germline V lookup: CDR1 SNHLY, CDR2 FYNNEI. This CDR3 contains 11 residues. The DNA read from the CDR3 is TGTGCCAGCAGCCCCCTCGGCGAG. Residues: CASSPLGE. The entire CDR3 protein is CASSPLGEQYF.

This clone was recorded a few times. With the read ending 3 residues before the CDR3 end, the germline J gene is used to fill in that end. The rearrangement links TRBV5-1 to TRBJ2-3; the D gene is possibly TRBD1 (6 bases). This CDR3 contains 16 residues. Deletions cut 3 bases from V and 4 bases from J, with 18 bases between. The germline gives CDR1 SGHRS, CDR2 YFSETQ. The sequenced CDR3 bases are TGCGCCAGCAGCTCACAGGGTAGTGGGGTCTCAGATACG. The encoded protein is CASSSQGSGVSDT. The complete CDR3 sequence is CASSSQGSGVSDTQYF.

This clone showed up many times. The read falls 3 residues short of the CDR3 end, and the missing part is taken from the germline J gene. The chain joins TRBV5-5 to TRBJ2-7; D perhaps matches TRBD1 (6 bases). V shed 0 bases and J shed 0 bases, with 7 bases lying between them. There are 14 residues in the CDR3. Germline CDR1 is SGHKS and CDR2 is YYEKEE (reference sequence). The part of the CDR3 DNA that was read is TGTGCCAGCAGCTTGGCAGGGGACTCCTACGAG. This translates into CASSLAGDSYE. The whole CDR3 region reads CASSLAGDSYEQYF.

This clone was counted many times. The read terminates 3 residues before the CDR3 end, so the remaining end is supplied by the germline J gene. The gene calls are TRBV5-6 and TRBJ2-7; D gene unclear. Between the trimmed V and J ends, which lost 1 base and 2 bases, there was a span of 10 bases. Germline CDR1 reads SGHDT; CDR2 reads YYEEEE. CDR3 size: 14 residues. CDR3 bases read: TGTGCCAGCAGCTTGCTTGGCAGAACCTACGAG. Translation gives CASSLLGRTYE. The whole CDR3 sequence reads CASSLLGRTYEQYF.

This clone was detected ten times or more. The read terminates 3 residues ahead of where the CDR3 ends, so the germline J gene completes it. The chain couples TRBV7-3 to TRBJ2-5; 10 bases match TRBD1. The germline V gene encodes CDR1 SGHTA and CDR2 FQGTGA. After removal of 1 base from V and 5 bases from J, the junction contained 4 bases not matched to a gene. The CDR3 is 15 residues long. CDR3 bases read: TGTGCCAGCAGCTTAAGCCCGGGACAGGGGGAGACC. Translating it yields CASSLSPGQGET. The CDR3, in full, reads CASSLSPGQGETQYF.

In this sample, this clone turned up many times. Here the CDR3 reads CASSLRNEKLFF. CDR3 DNA (partial): TGTGCCAGCAGCTTACGGAATGAAAAA. The V gene is TRBV5-6, the J gene TRBJ1-4; D is undetermined. The read gets to within 3 residues of the CDR3 end, and the germline J gene fills in the rest. Germline lookup yields CDR1 SGHDT and CDR2 YYEEEE. This CDR3 has 12 residues. Trimming removed 2 bases at V and 5 bases at J, with 4 bases between.

As to this clone: The read gets to within 3 residues of the CDR3 end, and the germline J gene fills in the rest. V usage is TRBV6-1 and J usage is TRBJ1-6; 7 bases map to TRBD1. Germline values: CDR1 MNHNS, CDR2 SASEGT. CDR3 length: 16 residues. The ends lost 2 bases at V and 6 bases at J; junction bases unmatched: 7. The sequenced CDR3 bases are TGTGCCAGCAGTGAAAAGGGGGCCGCAATTAATTCACCC. It yields the protein CASSEKGAAINSP. The full CDR3 reads CASSEKGAAINSPLHF.

Comments on this clone: The read falls 3 residues short of the CDR3 end, and the missing part is taken from the germline J gene. The V and J genes are TRBV2 and TRBJ2-2, with 10 bases that match TRBD1. CDR3 size: 14 residues. CDR1 and CDR2 from the germline V gene are SNHLY and FYNNEI. The CDR3 spells CASTRQGAGSPLFF. The sequenced CDR3 bases are TGTGCCAGCACCCGACAGGGGGCGGGTTCACCG. The entire variable domain, with the rest obtained from reference TRBV2 and TRBJ2-2, is as follows: EPEVTQTPSHQVTQMGQEVILRCVPISNHLYFYWYRQILGQKVEFLVSFYNNEISEKSEIFDDQFSVERPDGSNFTLKIRSTKLEDSAMYFCASTRQGAGSPLFFGEGSRLTVL.

This clone showed up many times. The missing CDR3 end, 3 residues past where the read stops, is filled in from the germline J gene. The rearrangement uses TRBV10-2 and TRBJ1-5; possibly TRBD1 for D (5 bases). In germline, CDR1 is WSHSY, CDR2 SAAADI. This CDR3 has 13 amino acids. V lost 6 bases to trimming and J lost 7 bases, with 13 bases between them. Here the CDR3 reads CASSQGVRQPQHF. The CDR3 bases that were read are TGCGCCAGCAGCCAGGGAGTTAGGCAGCCC.

This clone appeared many times. Read coverage stops 3 residues before the CDR3 terminus; the germline J gene supplies the remainder. This chain links TRBV30 with TRBJ2-3, with D unclear. The ends were cut back, 4 bases at V and 6 bases at J, with 8 bases in the middle. The germline gives CDR1 GTSNPN, CDR2 SVGIG (reference sequence). The CDR3 is 11 residues long. The covered CDR3 bases are TGTGCCTGGACCTTATCCGATACG. It translates to CAWTLSDT. The entire CDR3 sequence reads CAWTLSDTQYF.

This clone was detected ten times or more. The sequenced fragment ends 3 residues before the CDR3 boundary, so the rest is inferred from the germline J gene. This chain uses TRBV9 with TRBJ2-7; 8 nucleotides line up with TRBD2. The J segment lost 3 bases and the V segment lost 1 base, leaving 0 bases of the junction unmatched. The CDR3 loop spans 13 amino acids. Germline V gives CDR1 SGDLS, CDR2 YYNGEE. The CDR3 DNA, read in part, is TGTGCCAGCAGCGTAACTAGCGGCTACGAG. This sequence encodes CASSVTSGYE. The CDR3 in full is CASSVTSGYEQYF.

This clone has at least ten counts. The CDR3 end lies 3 residues beyond the end of the read and is filled in from the germline J gene. V gene TRBV3-1 (or the pseudogene TRBV3-2) combines with J gene TRBJ1-1; 8 bases map to TRBD1. V lost 1 base, J lost 4 bases, and 2 bases stayed unmatched. This CDR3 has 14 amino acids. In germline, CDR1 is LGHDT, CDR2 YNNKEL (reference sequence). CDR3 amino acids: CASSQVQGATEAFF. The sequenced CDR3 bases are TGTGCCAGCAGCCAAGTTCAGGGGGCCACTGAA.

This clone was counted only a few times. One end of the junction fails to match germline, which may point to a read error. The read terminates 3 residues before the CDR3 end, so the remaining end is supplied by the germline J gene. The chain couples TRBV7-9 to TRBJ2-2; weak D call: TRBD1 (6 bases). The CDR3 is 13 residues long. Per germline, CDR1 SEHNR and CDR2 FQNEAQ (reference sequence). The CDR3 protein is CSSSFDTGTKLFF. CDR3 bases read: TGTTCCAGCAGCTTTGATACCGGGACAAAG.

Many counts were recorded for this clone. The read falls 3 residues short of the CDR3 end, and the missing part is taken from the germline J gene. The chain recombines TRBV5-1 with TRBJ2-2; 10 bases fit TRBD2. Germline V CDR1 and CDR2: SGHRS, YFSETQ. With V trimmed by 0 bases and J by 8 bases, 7 bases remained unmatched. This CDR3 comprises 16 residues. The sequenced CDR3 bases are TGCGCCAGCAGCTTGGATCCTAGCGGGAGAACGGGGGAG. Translating gives CASSLDPSGRTGE. The whole CDR3 protein is CASSLDPSGRTGELFF.

This clone is judged medium-sized (0.01 to 0.1%). The CDR3 is cut off 3 residues early in the read; its end comes from the germline J gene. J is TRBJ1-1 and V is TRBV19; D unclear. This CDR3 comprises 13 residues. V lost 0 bases and J lost 3, with 5 bases in between. Germline lookup yields CDR1 LNHDA and CDR2 SQIVND (reference sequence). CDR3 DNA, as far as it was read: TGTGCCAGTAGTATAGAGCAGGACACTGAA. It yields the protein CASSIEQDTE. The entire CDR3 protein reads CASSIEQDTEAFF.

In its sample, this clone was seen many times. The read is 3 residues too short to cover the CDR3 end, so that end is filled in from the germline J gene. This chain joins TRBV11-2 and TRBJ1-2; D remains unclear. Germline V gene data show CDR1 as SGHAT and CDR2 as FQNNGV. The CDR3 runs 14 residues. V dropped 1 base and J dropped 4 bases, with 10 bases sitting between them. This CDR3 reads CASSLAGLGYGYTF. CDR3 DNA (partial): TGTGCCAGCAGCTTAGCGGGGTTGGGCTATGGC.

The sample holds many counts of this clone. The read ends 3 residues before the CDR3 terminus; that terminus is restored from the germline J gene. The chain links TRBV5-1 to TRBJ1-4; 8 positions agree with TRBD1. The CDR3 has 15 residues. With 0 bases clipped from V and 8 bases from J, the junction kept 6 bases outside the gene matches. Germline CDR1 is SGHRS and CDR2 is YFSETQ. Here the CDR3 reads CASSLGGQDGEKLFF. The sequenced CDR3 bases are TGCGCCAGCAGCTTGGGGGGACAGGATGGGGAAAAA.

This clone was found many times. The CDR3 end lies 3 residues beyond the end of the read and is filled in from the germline J gene. This chain joins TRBV7-8 and TRBJ1-5; D might be TRBD1 (5 bases). The CDR3 consists of 15 residues. V shed 2 bases and J shed 3 bases, with 11 bases lying between them. Germline assignment: CDR1 SGHVS and CDR2 FQNEAQ. CDR3 sequence reads: CASSLSRQPNQPQHF. The CDR3 bases that were read are TGTGCCAGCAGCTTATCCCGACAGCCCAATCAGCCC.